Given below is one T cell receptor beta chain in context. The data derive from a study of blood T cell repertoires in COVID-19. Study overall: Some COVID-19 samples were acute and others convalescent; all came from the United States, Italy and Spain. T cells, B-cell-depleted T cells, or PBMCs supplied cDNA or gDNA.

While infection was still active, Seattle patients were enrolled and then followed longitudinally. Per the original methods: How many nucleated cells were present was estimated from reference gene primer amplification. Using immunoSEQ multiplex PCR, the repertoire was profiled, and TCRdb retains in-frame clones only, with some absent. The DNA was the basis for D and trimming; V, J and clone size are from that table. The sample lists about 240,000 clones; about nine tenths were seen once. This TCR was sampled from a man aged 25-40 years with COVID-19, enrolled during active disease. Sequenced: peripheral blood.

The CDR3 DNA is TGCAGCGTTGAAGCGTCAGGGGGCGGCTATGGCTACACCTTC. It translates to CSVEASGGGYGYTF. This sequence joins TRBV29-1 and TRBJ1-2; TRBD1 aligns across 8 bases. Germline CDR1 SQVTM, CDR2 ANQGSEA. The CDR3 runs 14 residues. Losses at the gene ends were 1 base for V and 4 bases for J; bases not matched to a gene: 5.